Listed below are T cell receptor beta chains from one sample, sequenced in a study of blood T cell repertoires in COVID-19. Produced via immunoSEQ multiplex PCR; TCRdb's table is partial and in-frame only. The sample carries hundreds of thousands of clones, 65% to 90% recorded once. Sequencing used PBMCs or T cells enriched from blood (not recorded which). Receptor source: a man aged 40-50 years who had recovered from COVID-19. Both conserved end residues are part of each CDR3. D genes are given only for firm matches. Clone size is stated in some rows and not others, as once, few, many or a class when expanded.

clone_size cdr3_length j_call d_call v_call cdr3_nt cdr3_aa
NA 13 TRBJ2-7 TRBD1 TRBV6-2/TRBV6-3 TGTGCCAGCAGTGGGACAGGCTCATACGAGCAGTACTTC CASSGTGSYEQYF
few 18 TRBJ1-1 NA TRBV18 TGTGCCAGCTCACCACGCGCCCAACAGGGTGCGGGGAACACTGAAGCTTTCTTT CASSPRAQQGAGNTEAFF
NA 14 TRBJ2-7 TRBD1 TRBV5-1 TGCGCCAGCAGCTTCAGGACAGGGAATTACGAGCAGTACTTC CASSFRTGNYEQYF
NA 16 TRBJ2-7 TRBD1 TRBV5-4 TGTGCCAGCAGCACTACCGGGACAGGGAGCTCCTACGAGCAGTACTTC CASSTTGTGSSYEQYF
NA 13 TRBJ2-1 NA TRBV19 TGTGCCAGTAGTATACAGGGTGTTGACGAGCAGTTCTTC CASSIQGVDEQFF
NA 15 TRBJ1-6 NA TRBV4-2 TGTGCCAGCAGCCAAGGCAGGTCAGGGAATTCACCCCTCCACTTT CASSQGRSGNSPLHF
NA 16 TRBJ1-1 TRBD1 TRBV5-1 TGCGCCAGCAGCTTGGTAGGGGGCCGACGGAACACTGAAGCTTTCTTT CASSLVGGRRNTEAFF
NA 13 TRBJ1-6 NA TRBV4-2 TGTGCCAGCAGTATTACCAGCGGCTCACCCCTCCACTTT CASSITSGSPLHF
NA 15 TRBJ1-3 NA TRBV3-1/TRBV3-2 TGTGCCAGCAGCCAACAGGCCTCAAGGGGAAACACCATATATTTT CASSQQASRGNTIYF
few 18 TRBJ2-1 TRBD2 TRBV27 TGTGCCAGCAGTTTATCGTCTTTCTGGCGGGGGGCCCCTCATGAGCAGTTCTTC CASSLSSFWRGAPHEQFF
NA 16 TRBJ2-1 TRBD2 TRBV5-1 TGCGCCAGCAGCTTGGTGTTGGCGGGAGCCGGCAATGAGCAGTTCTTC CASSLVLAGAGNEQFF
NA 11 TRBJ2-7 NA TRBV12-3/TRBV12-4 TGTGCCAGCAGCTATAGCTACGAGCAGTACTTC CASSYSYEQYF
NA 14 TRBJ2-2 NA TRBV19 TGTGCCAGTAGTTTAACGGCAGGGCCCGGGGAGCTGTTTTTT CASSLTAGPGELFF
NA 15 TRBJ1-2 NA TRBV2 TGTGCCAGCAGTGAAGCGCCGATGGACATCTATGGCTACACCTTC CASSEAPMDIYGYTF
NA 11 TRBJ1-1 NA TRBV6-5 TGTGCCAGCAGTTCTTTAGTTAGAGCTTTCTTT CASSSLVRAFF
NA 15 TRBJ1-5 TRBD1 TRBV15 TGTGCCACCAGCAGAGAAATGGGACAGGGGTTGCCCCAGCATTTT CATSREMGQGLPQHF
NA 15 TRBJ2-3 TRBD2 TRBV5-4 TGTGCCAGCAGGTTAGCGGGGGGGCCGGCAGATACGCAGTATTTT CASRLAGGPADTQYF
NA 16 TRBJ2-5 NA TRBV7-3 TGTGCCAGCAGCTTAACGGACAGGTCGGAGGGAGAGACCCAGTACTTC CASSLTDRSEGETQYF
NA 17 TRBJ1-2 TRBD1 TRBV6-8 TGTGCCAGCAGGACCCGGGACAGGGGCGTAGGGTCGTATGGCTACACCTTC CASRTRDRGVGSYGYTF
NA 16 TRBJ2-3 TRBD2 TRBV28 TGTGCCAGCGGGCAACTAGCGGGGGTTTCCACAGATACGCAGTATTTT CASGQLAGVSTDTQYF
NA 16 TRBJ1-3 TRBD1 TRBV4-2 TGTGCCAGCAGCCACGCGGACAGGGGGCCTGGAAACACCATATATTTT CASSHADRGPGNTIYF
NA 14 TRBJ2-7 TRBD1 TRBV6-5 TGTGCCAGCAGCCCGAGGGACAGGGGACACGAGCAGTACTTC CASSPRDRGHEQYF
NA 17 TRBJ2-7 TRBD2 TRBV7-9 TGTGCCAGCAGCTTAGTGAAACTAGCGGGGTCCTCCTACGAGCAGTACTTC CASSLVKLAGSSYEQYF
NA 14 TRBJ2-7 NA TRBV27 TGTGCCAGCAGTTTGGGCAGGGGCTCCTACGAGCAGTACTTC CASSLGRGSYEQYF
NA 14 TRBJ2-6 TRBD1 TRBV19 TGTGCCAGTAGTATGACAGGGGGAGAAAACGTCCTGACTTTC CASSMTGGENVLTF
NA 15 TRBJ2-7 TRBD2 TRBV5-4 TGTGCCAGCAGCTCGGGACTAGCGCCTACCTACGAGCAGTACTTC CASSSGLAPTYEQYF
NA 14 TRBJ2-5 TRBD2 TRBV27 TGTGCCAGCAGCCCACTAGCGGGCCGAGAGACCCAGTACTTC CASSPLAGRETQYF
NA 15 TRBJ1-2 TRBD1 TRBV4-2 TGTGCCAGCAGCCACGGTTTGGACAGGGGTATTGGCTACACCTTC CASSHGLDRGIGYTF
NA 15 TRBJ2-2 NA TRBV7-6 TGTGCCAGCAGCTTAGGAGCGGAGGGCACCGGGGAGCTGTTTTTT CASSLGAEGTGELFF
NA 15 TRBJ1-2 NA TRBV18 TGTGCCAGCTCACCAGTCCCAGAATTTAACTATGGCTACACCTTC CASSPVPEFNYGYTF
NA 15 TRBJ1-2 NA TRBV7-2 TGTGCCAGCAGCTTAGCCGGCCCCGGCGGCTATGGCTACACCTTC CASSLAGPGGYGYTF